This T cell receptor beta chain was sequenced for a study of cytomegalovirus exposure and HLA in healthy donors. A multiplex PCR was run with 60 Vbeta primers and 13 Jbeta primers. Profiled with immunoSEQ multiplex PCR; TCRdb holds only in-frame clones, not every one. The data show around 210,000 clones, with more than 70% seen just once and approximately 0.47% held by the top ten. This CDR3 region has 15 residues. Trimming removed 2 bases from V and 10 bases from J, with 17 bases in between. CDR1 and CDR2 (germline): MGHDK, SYGVNS. The chain links TRBV25-1 to TRBJ1-4; possibly TRBD1 for D (6 bases). Source material: PBMCs. The sequence was obtained from a boy between 10 and 17 years old in good health and CMV-seronegative. CDR3 protein: CASSEMMAGDGKLFF. CDR3 DNA: TGTGCCAGCAGTGAAATGATGGCAGGGGACGGAAAACTGTTTTTT.